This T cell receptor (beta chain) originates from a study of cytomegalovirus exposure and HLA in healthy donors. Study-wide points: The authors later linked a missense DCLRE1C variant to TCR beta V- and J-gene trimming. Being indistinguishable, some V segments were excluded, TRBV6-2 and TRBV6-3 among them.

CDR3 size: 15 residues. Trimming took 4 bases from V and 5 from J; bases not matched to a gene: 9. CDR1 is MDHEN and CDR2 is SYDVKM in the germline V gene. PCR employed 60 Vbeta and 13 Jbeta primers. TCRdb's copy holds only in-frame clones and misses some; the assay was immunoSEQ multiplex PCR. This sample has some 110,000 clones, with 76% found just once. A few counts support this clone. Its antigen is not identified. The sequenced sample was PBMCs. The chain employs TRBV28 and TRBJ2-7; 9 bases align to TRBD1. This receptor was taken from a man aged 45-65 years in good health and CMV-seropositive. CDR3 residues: CASSSPGTGKNEQYF. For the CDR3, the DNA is TGTGCCAGCAGTTCCCCGGGGACAGGGAAAAACGAGCAGTACTTC.